The next 26 T cell receptor beta chains were all read from a single sample in a study of response to subunit inactivated influenza vaccine. A single record per CDR3 protein comes from TCRdb applying MiXCR to the RT-PCR reads. Of approximately 500,000 distinct CDR3 sequences in the sample, approximately 14% were seen once. The input for sequencing was PBMCs from blood, taken less than 13 days after vaccination. The receptor source for this set is a middle-aged man who received an inactivated influenza vaccine.

This clonotype was observed many times. V and J are TRBV6-2 or TRBV6-3 and TRBJ2-1, with D possibly TRBD2 on 7 matching bases. Trimming removed 6 bases from V and 4 bases from J, with 25 bases in between. This CDR3 contains 18 residues. Germline V gene sequence: CDR1 MNHEY, CDR2 SVGEGT. The CDR3 bases are TGTGCCAGCAGGAGGCCGGGCGGGGGCCAGACTATTTACAATGAGCAGTTCTTC. It translates to CASRRPGGGQTIYNEQFF.

This clonotype was seen a few times. The rearrangement joins TRBV24-1 to TRBJ2-3, with D unresolved. The germline V gene has CDR1 KGHDR and CDR2 SFDVKD. The CDR3 runs to 13 residues. V dropped 9 bases and J dropped 4 bases, with 13 bases sitting between them. The CDR3 bases are TGTGCCACCTCTCTCCCGGGTGCAGATACGCAGTATTTT. Protein: CATSLPGADTQYF.

V usage is TRBV11-2 and J usage is TRBJ2-1; 9 bases align to TRBD2. This CDR3 is built from 18 residues. CDR1 is SGHAT, CDR2 FQNNGV, per germline. The junction had 8 bases not matched to a gene; V was cut back by 1 base and J by 1 base. CDR3 residues: CASSLGFSGRGSYNEQFF. The DNA for the CDR3 is TGTGCCAGCAGCTTAGGGTTTAGCGGGAGAGGGTCCTACAATGAGCAGTTCTTC. Complete variable domain (other parts from reference TRBV11-2 and TRBJ2-1): EAGVAQSPRYKIIEKRQSVAFWCNPISGHATLYWYQQILGQGPKLLIQFQNNGVVDDSQLPKDRFSAERLKGVDSTLKIQPAKLEDSAVYLCASSLGFSGRGSYNEQFFGPGTRLTVL.

The rearrangement joins TRBV6-5 to TRBJ2-5, with TRBD1 identical over 7 bases. Germline trimming cut 2 bases from V and 1 base from J; bases unmatched to any gene: 7. In germline, CDR1 is MNHEY, CDR2 SVGAGI. The CDR3 runs to 16 residues. CDR3 sequence (DNA): TGTGCCAGCAGTTACGGCCGGACAGGCCGCCAAGAGACCCAGTACTTC. It encodes CASSYGRTGRQETQYF.

This clonotype has more than one count but fewer than ten. J is TRBJ2-4 and V is TRBV5-1, with D possibly being TRBD1 or TRBD2 (5 bases each). CDR3 length: 16 amino acids. V lost 0 bases to trimming and J lost 0 bases, with 10 bases between them. The germline CDR1 and CDR2 sequences are SGHRS and YFSETQ. The CDR3 DNA is TGCGCCAGCAGCTTGGGAGGGGAACGAGCCAAAAACATTCAGTACTTC. Protein product: CASSLGGERAKNIQYF.

This clonotype was counted only a few times. This chain links TRBV9 with TRBJ1-6; 10 bases are a match to TRBD1. The J segment lost 2 bases and the V segment lost 3 bases, leaving 5 bases of the junction unmatched. The germline V gene has CDR1 SGDLS and CDR2 YYNGEE. CDR3 size: 17 residues. The CDR3 region is CASSERQGATYNSPLHF. Here the CDR3 DNA reads TGTGCCAGCAGCGAGCGACAGGGGGCCACCTATAATTCACCCCTCCACTTT.

On this clonotype itself: The junction and the germline gene differ at one end; a read error may be behind it. The rearrangement links TRBV6-2 or TRBV6-3 to TRBJ1-5; D gene uncertain. The CDR3 contains 14 residues. Germline loops: CDR1 MNHEY, CDR2 SVGEGT. This CDR3 is CASSYFAENQPQHF. DNA of the CDR3: TGTGCCAGCAGTTATTTTGCGGAGAATCAGCCCCAACATTTT.

This clonotype was found a few times. This chain connects TRBV5-1 to TRBJ1-3, with 7 bases matching TRBD1. CDR1 and CDR2 (germline): SGHRS, YFSETQ. CDR3 length: 15 amino acids. Trimming at V came to 2 bases and at J to 3 bases, leaving 5 bases not matched to a gene. CDR3 sequence: CASSFEGQLGNTIYF. The CDR3 DNA sequence: TGCGCCAGCAGCTTTGAGGGACAGCTTGGAAACACCATATATTTT.

The sample holds a few counts of this clonotype. This chain links TRBV3-1 with TRBJ2-5; 11 nucleotides align to TRBD2. The V gene end was trimmed by 3 bases and the J gene end by 4 bases; junction bases not matched to a gene: 7. The CDR3 has 16 residues. Germline V gene sequence: CDR1 LGHDT, CDR2 YNNKEL (reference sequence). The CDR3 region is CASSQTSGTVGETQYF. The CDR3 DNA is TGTGCCAGCAGCCAGACTAGCGGGACTGTAGGAGAGACCCAGTACTTC.

This clonotype has just a few counts. The genes are TRBV10-3 and TRBJ2-4; D perhaps matches TRBD1 (5 bases). Germline V gives CDR1 ENHRY, CDR2 SYGVKD. V was pared by 2 bases and J by 9 bases, with 17 bases between. This CDR3 is 15 amino acids long. CDR3 residues: CAISEGAGPLSIQYF. CDR3 coding DNA: TGTGCCATCAGTGAGGGGGCAGGACCGTTGAGCATTCAGTACTTC.

This clonotype was seen a few times. The V and J genes are TRBV4-3 and TRBJ1-1; D unclear. Germline V gene sequence: CDR1 LGHNA, CDR2 YSLEER. This CDR3 has 15 amino acids. V was clipped by 1 base and J by 4 bases, with 13 bases between them. CDR3 protein: CASSQGSGSATEAFF. CDR3 DNA sequence: TGCGCCAGCAGCCAAGGGTCGGGCAGTGCCACTGAAGCTTTCTTT.

V is TRBV2 and J is TRBJ1-6; D ambiguous. The CDR3 spans 13 residues. In germline, CDR1 is SNHLY, CDR2 FYNNEI. Trimming took 0 bases from V and 6 from J, leaving 3 bases between them. The CDR3: CASSEARNSPLHF. As DNA, the CDR3 is TGTGCCAGCAGTGAAGCGCGTAATTCACCCCTCCACTTT.

There are a few counts of this clonotype. CDR3 bases: TGTGCCAGCAGCTTAGAGGCTAGCGGGGGTGGCACAGATACGCAGTATTTT. Protein product: CASSLEASGGGTDTQYF. The chain combines TRBV7-6 with TRBJ2-3, with 10 bases lining up with TRBD2. Germline CDR1 is SGHVS and CDR2 is FNYEAQ. Trimming removed 1 base from V and 1 base from J; junction bases left unmatched: 5. The CDR3 loop spans 17 amino acids. Looking up the rest from reference TRBV7-6 and TRBJ2-3 gives the full variable domain: GAGVSQSPRYKVTKRGQDVALRCDPISGHVSLYWYRQALGQGPEFLTYFNYEAQQDKSGLPNDRFSAERPEGSISTLTIQRTEQRDSAMYRCASSLEASGGGTDTQYFGPGTRLTVL.

The chain uses TRBV7-2 and TRBJ2-5; D is unclear. The V gene lost 3 bases and the J gene lost 0 bases, with 11 bases spanning the gap. Per germline, CDR1 SGHTA and CDR2 FQGNSA. CDR3 length: 15 residues. The CDR3 loop reads CASSFGPVYQETQYF. For the CDR3, the DNA is TGTGCCAGCAGCTTCGGGCCCGTGTACCAAGAGACCCAGTACTTC.

There are many counts of this clonotype. The chain joins TRBV20-1 to TRBJ2-1, with D possibly TRBD2 on 5 matching bases. Germline V gene data show CDR1 as DFQATT and CDR2 as SNEGSKA (reference sequence). Between the trimmed V and J ends, which lost 6 bases and 6 bases, there was a span of 9 bases. CDR3 length: 11 residues. The CDR3: CSAVGSNEQFF. For the CDR3, the DNA is TGCAGTGCGGTAGGGAGCAATGAGCAGTTCTTC.

The chain carries TRBV7-2 and TRBJ2-1; 10 bases map to TRBD1. The CDR3 loop spans 16 amino acids. Germline assignment: CDR1 SGHTA and CDR2 FQGNSA. V was clipped by 0 bases and J by 8 bases; unmatched bases: 7. The CDR3 region is CASSLAPGQGRDEQFF. The DNA of the CDR3 is TGTGCCAGCAGCTTAGCCCCGGGACAGGGGAGGGATGAGCAGTTCTTC. Based on the CDR3 plus reference TRBV7-2 and TRBJ2-1, the full variable domain is GAGVSQSPSNKVTEKGKDVELRCDPISGHTALYWYRQSLGQGLEFLIYFQGNSAPDKSGLPSDRFSAERTGGSVSTLTIQRTQQEDSAVYLCASSLAPGQGRDEQFFGPGTRLTVL.

This chain uses TRBV12-3 or TRBV12-4 with TRBJ2-3, with TRBD1 matching over 10 bases. Trimming at V came to 6 bases and at J to 6 bases, leaving 3 bases not matched to a gene. CDR3 length: 13 amino acids. This CDR3 reads CASRDRGRDTQYF. CDR3 DNA sequence: TGTGCCAGCAGAGACAGGGGGCGTGATACGCAGTATTTT.

This clonotype appeared a few times. The V call is TRBV20-1, the J call TRBJ2-7; D tentatively fits TRBD1 or TRBD2 (5 bases each). This CDR3 comprises 14 residues. Germline CDR1 is DFQATT and CDR2 is SNEGSKA (reference sequence). V was pared by 0 bases and J by 2 bases, with 11 bases between. This CDR3 is CSARDHEGTYEQYF. CDR3 in DNA: TGCAGTGCTAGAGATCACGAGGGGACCTACGAGCAGTACTTC.

This clonotype appeared many times. This chain joins TRBV6-2 or TRBV6-3 and TRBJ2-5, with 8 bases aligning to TRBD2. Germline CDR1 MNHEY, CDR2 SVGEGT. CDR3 length: 14 residues. The V and J ends lost 6 bases and 5 bases, in that order; junction bases with no gene match: 8. The CDR3 DNA reads as TGTGCCAGCAGCCCCGGGACTAGGGGTGAGACCCAGTACTTC. This gives the protein CASSPGTRGETQYF.

CDR3 region: CASSFSRMGAGETQYF. The CDR3 DNA sequence: TGTGCCAGCAGCTTTTCCCGGATGGGGGCGGGGGAGACCCAGTACTTC. The chain is built from TRBV7-2 and TRBJ2-5, with D perhaps TRBD1 or TRBD2 (6 bases each). V shed 3 bases and J shed 5 bases, with 19 bases lying between them. The germline CDR1 and CDR2 sequences are SGHTA and FQGNSA. CDR3 size: 16 residues.

The chain combines TRBV19 with TRBJ2-3, with no clear D. The CDR3 extends over 14 amino acids. Trimming pared 3 bases from V and 3 bases from J, leaving 10 bases between. The germline V gene encodes CDR1 LNHDA and CDR2 SQIVND (reference sequence). CDR3 sequence (DNA): TGTGCCAGTAGTATTCTCTCCCATACAGATACGCAGTATTTT. As protein: CASSILSHTDTQYF.

This clonotype was observed a few times. V usage is TRBV5-1 and J usage is TRBJ2-3; 9 nucleotides agree with TRBD2. The germline V gene has CDR1 SGHRS and CDR2 YFSETQ. This CDR3 is built from 16 residues. V lost 3 bases, J lost 4 bases, and 9 bases stayed unmatched. CDR3 sequence reads: CASSSGTSLVADTQYF. In DNA form, the CDR3 reads TGCGCCAGCAGCTCCGGGACTAGCTTGGTTGCAGATACGCAGTATTTT.

The sample holds a few counts of this clonotype. The rearrangement links TRBV6-6 to TRBJ1-1; D ambiguous. V was shortened by 0 bases and J by 10 bases, with 12 bases between the two germline ends. The CDR3 runs to 13 residues. Germline CDR1 MNHNY, CDR2 SVGAGI (reference sequence). The CDR3 DNA reads as TGTGCCAGCAGTTACTCGCGCGGAGGTGGAGCTTTCTTT. Its translation: CASSYSRGGGAFF.

In this sample, this clonotype turned up many times. The V and J genes are TRBV5-1 and TRBJ2-7; D is ambiguous. This CDR3 contains 13 residues. Trimming pared 2 bases from V and 0 bases from J, leaving 6 bases between. Germline V gives CDR1 SGHRS, CDR2 YFSETQ. The CDR3 coding sequence is TGCGCCAGCAGCTTAGGATACTCCTACGAGCAGTACTTC. Translating it yields CASSLGYSYEQYF.

This clonotype was seen a handful of times. The chain combines TRBV29-1 with TRBJ1-1, with a tentative D call TRBD1 (5 bases). Between the trimmed V and J ends, which lost 4 bases and 4 bases, there was a span of 13 bases. This CDR3 comprises 13 residues. CDR1 is SQVTM, CDR2 ANQGSEA, per germline. CDR3 amino acids: CSVAGPWVTEAFF. The CDR3 DNA reads as TGCAGCGTTGCAGGGCCGTGGGTCACTGAAGCTTTCTTT.

The V and J genes are TRBV28 and TRBJ2-7, with 12 bases identical to TRBD2. Trimming at V came to 6 bases and at J to 3 bases, leaving 9 bases not matched to a gene. Looked up from germline, CDR1 is MDHEN and CDR2 is SYDVKM. The CDR3 totals 16 residues. DNA of the CDR3: TGTGCCAGCAGCCCTGAACTAGCGGGAGGTGACTACGAGCAGTACTTC. Residues: CASSPELAGGDYEQYF. Full variable domain (remainder filled in from reference TRBV28 and TRBJ2-7): DVKVTQSSRYLVKRTGEKVFLECVQDMDHENMFWYRQDPGLGLRLIYFSYDVKMKEKGDIPEGYSVSREKKERFSLILESASTNQTSMYLCASSPELAGGDYEQYFGPGTRLTVT.